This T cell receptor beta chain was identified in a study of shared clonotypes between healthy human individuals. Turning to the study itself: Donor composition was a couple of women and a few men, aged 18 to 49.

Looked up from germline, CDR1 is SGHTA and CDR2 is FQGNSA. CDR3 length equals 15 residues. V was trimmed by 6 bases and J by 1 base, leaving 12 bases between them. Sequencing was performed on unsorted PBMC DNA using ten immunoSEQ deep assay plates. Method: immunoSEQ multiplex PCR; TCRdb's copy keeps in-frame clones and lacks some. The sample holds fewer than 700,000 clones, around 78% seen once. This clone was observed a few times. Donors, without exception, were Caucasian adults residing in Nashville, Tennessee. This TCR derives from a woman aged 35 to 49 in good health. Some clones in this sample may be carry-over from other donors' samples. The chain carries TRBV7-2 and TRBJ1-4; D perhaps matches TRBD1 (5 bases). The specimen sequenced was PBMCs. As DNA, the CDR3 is TGTGCCAGCAGGCAGAGGGGCGGAACTAATGAAAAACTGTTTTTT. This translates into CASRQRGGTNEKLFF.